These T cell receptor beta chains were read from a single sample in a study of response to subunit inactivated influenza vaccine. TCRdb reprocessed the RT-PCR reads with MiXCR, giving one entry per CDR3 protein. The data contain more than 450,000 distinct CDR3 sequences, about 12% of them singletons. The input for sequencing was PBMCs from blood, taken on the day of vaccination. Every receptor here comes from a man aged 50 to 59 who received an inactivated influenza vaccine. The CDR3 runs from the conserved cysteine through the conserved F or W. A D gene is named only where the DNA matches it firmly. Clone size is given for some rows only: seen once, a few or many times, or a class if the clone is expanded.

>TRBJ2-7|many|TRBV4-1|TRBD2
CASSQVVAGVSEQYF
TGCGCCAGCAGCCAAGTAGTAGCGGGAGTATCCGAGCAGTACTTC
>TRBJ2-1|few|TRBV20-1|-
CSARRLGESYNEQFF
TGCAGTGCTAGACGGTTGGGGGAGTCTTACAATGAGCAGTTCTTC
>TRBJ2-7|-|TRBV14|-
CASSRPASYEQYF
TGTGCCAGCAGCCGCCCCGCCTCCTACGAGCAGTACTTC
>TRBJ2-7|few|TRBV7-6|TRBD1
CASSLTRVQGAGEQYF
TGTGCCAGCAGCTTAACCCGCGTACAGGGGGCGGGCGAGCAGTACTTC
>TRBJ1-1|-|TRBV20-1|-
CSARVSSLLNTEAFF
TGCAGTGCTAGAGTCTCGTCCCTTCTGAACACTGAAGCTTTCTTT
>TRBJ2-3|few|TRBV28|-
CASGETESADTQYF
TGTGCCAGCGGCGAGACAGAGTCCGCAGATACGCAGTATTTT
>TRBJ2-2|few|TRBV5-1|TRBD2
CASSLELAAGELFF
TGCGCCAGCAGCTTGGAACTAGCGGCCGGGGAGCTGTTTTTT
>TRBJ2-7|-|TRBV5-1|-
CASSLLGNEQYF
TGCGCCAGCAGCTTGTTGGGAAACGAGCAGTACTTC
>TRBJ2-2|-|TRBV11-3|TRBD1
CASSKTGGNVGTGELFF
TGTGCCAGCAGCAAGACAGGGGGCAATGTCGGCACCGGGGAGCTGTTTTTT
>TRBJ2-1|-|TRBV12-3/TRBV12-4|-
CAISFFLLGDNEQFF
TGTGCCATCAGTTTTTTCCTACTTGGCGACAATGAGCAGTTCTTC
>TRBJ2-7|-|TRBV27|TRBD1
CASSFSRDRVYEQYF
TGTGCCAGCAGTTTTAGCCGGGACAGGGTTTACGAGCAGTACTTC
>TRBJ2-7|few|TRBV20-1|-
CSASGTNLPAREQYF
TGCAGTGCTTCCGGGACAAACCTACCTGCTAGGGAGCAGTACTTC
>TRBJ1-1|few|TRBV2|-
CASTEMEKAFF
TGTGCCAGCACAGAAATGGAGAAAGCTTTCTTT
>TRBJ2-1|few|TRBV7-2|-
CASSLQGIFIHEQFF
TGTGCCAGCAGCTTACAAGGGATCTTTATCCATGAGCAGTTCTTC
>TRBJ2-3|-|TRBV4-3|TRBD2
CASSQAPSGGSTDTQYF
TGCGCCAGCAGCCAAGCGCCTAGCGGGGGGAGCACAGATACGCAGTATTTT
>TRBJ2-7|-|TRBV18|TRBD1
CASSPDRGVGEQYF
TGTGCCAGCTCACCTGACAGGGGAGTAGGGGAGCAGTACTTC
>TRBJ2-7|-|TRBV20-1|TRBD2
CSARTSGPVYSYEQYF
TGCAGTGCAAGAACTAGCGGGCCTGTGTACTCCTACGAGCAGTACTTC
>TRBJ2-1|-|TRBV7-3|-
CASSFVGSSYDEQFF
TGTGCCAGCAGCTTCGTCGGAAGTTCGTACGATGAGCAGTTCTTC
>TRBJ1-6|-|TRBV4-3|-
CASSHRQGSPLHF
TGCGCCAGCAGCCATCGTCAGGGTTCACCCCTCCACTTT
>TRBJ2-1|-|TRBV7-9|TRBD2
CASSIAGGYEQFF
TGTGCCAGCAGCATAGCGGGGGGCTATGAGCAGTTCTTC
>TRBJ2-5|many|TRBV5-6|-
CASSLGEGTQYF
TGTGCCAGCAGCTTGGGGGAAGGGACCCAGTACTTC
>TRBJ2-7|-|TRBV11-2|-
CASSSLKATYEQYF
TGTGCCAGCAGCTCCCTAAAGGCGACCTACGAGCAGTACTTC
>TRBJ2-7|many|TRBV29-1|-
CSVGSRNEQYF
TGCAGCGTTGGCTCCAGGAACGAGCAGTACTTC
>TRBJ2-1|few|TRBV4-2|-
CASSLHQNEQFF
TGTGCCAGCAGCCTCCATCAGAATGAGCAGTTCTTC
>TRBJ2-1|many|TRBV5-6|-
CASSIDAVDEQFF
TGTGCCAGCAGCATCGACGCGGTGGATGAGCAGTTCTTC
>TRBJ1-1|once|TRBV20-1|TRBD1
CSGADRGNTEAFF
TGCAGTGGAGCGGACAGGGGGAACACTGAAGCTTTCTTT
>TRBJ1-1|few|TRBV29-1|TRBD1
CSVQGGNRGSTTEAFF
TGCAGCGTCCAAGGCGGGAACAGGGGGTCGACCACTGAAGCTTTCTTT
>TRBJ1-4|many|TRBV29-1|-
CSVNGLGGEKLFF
TGCAGCGTCAACGGCTTAGGAGGAGAAAAACTGTTTTTT
>TRBJ2-1|-|TRBV7-9|-
CASSLPSRNEQFF
TGTGCCAGCAGCTTACCCTCCCGGAATGAGCAGTTCTTC
>TRBJ2-2|-|TRBV12-3/TRBV12-4|-
CASSSGKGAGELFF
TGTGCCAGCAGTTCCGGAAAGGGGGCCGGGGAGCTGTTTTTT
>TRBJ1-2|few|TRBV5-5|TRBD1
CASSLRDREDYTF
TGTGCCAGCAGCTTGAGGGACAGGGAGGACTACACCTTC
>TRBJ2-5|-|TRBV4-3|TRBD1
CASSQDLWTGGETQYF
TGCGCCAGCAGCCAAGACCTCTGGACAGGGGGAGAGACCCAGTACTTC
>TRBJ1-1|few|TRBV10-3|-
CAISRDAGEAFF
TGTGCCATAAGCAGGGATGCGGGTGAAGCTTTCTTT
>TRBJ2-3|few|TRBV18|TRBD1
CASSSRTGLTDTQYF
TGTGCCAGCTCATCCCGGACAGGACTCACAGATACGCAGTATTTT
>TRBJ2-1|few|TRBV20-1|-
CSAQLGSSYNEQFF
TGCAGTGCCCAACTAGGGAGCTCCTACAATGAGCAGTTCTTC
>TRBJ2-3|-|TRBV7-9|-
CASSFGTKDTQYF
TGTGCCAGCAGCTTTGGGACAAAAGATACGCAGTATTTT
>TRBJ1-4|few|TRBV7-2|TRBD1
CASSFRGQGKLFF
TGTGCCAGCAGCTTCCGGGGACAGGGGAAACTGTTTTTT
>TRBJ2-1|few|TRBV15|-
CATSRGAGLINEQFF
TGTGCCACCAGCAGAGGAGCCGGACTAATTAATGAGCAGTTCTTC
>TRBJ1-2|few|TRBV6-1|TRBD1
CASSALGGGLIYGYTF
TGTGCCAGCAGTGCGCTGGGAGGGGGCCTGATCTATGGCTACACCTTC
>TRBJ2-1|-|TRBV4-3|TRBD2
CASSTSGRTDEQFF
TGCGCCAGCTCGACTAGCGGACGTACCGATGAGCAGTTCTTC
>TRBJ2-1|few|TRBV9|-
CASSVGWGLSYNEQFF
TGTGCCAGCAGCGTAGGCTGGGGCCTATCCTACAATGAGCAGTTCTTC
>TRBJ1-1|-|TRBV11-1|TRBD1
CASSRQGYSTEAFF
TGTGCCAGCAGCCGACAGGGGTATAGTACTGAAGCTTTCTTT
>TRBJ2-1|-|TRBV12-3/TRBV12-4|TRBD2
CASSYSGGYYNEQFF
TGTGCCAGCAGTTATAGCGGGGGCTATTACAATGAGCAGTTCTTC
>TRBJ2-5|-|TRBV7-2|TRBD2
CASSLLAAGWETQYF
TGTGCCAGCAGCTTACTAGCGGCAGGGTGGGAGACCCAGTACTTC
>TRBJ1-6|many|TRBV20-1|-
CSARPGSHYNSPLHF
TGCAGTGCTAGACCGGGCAGTCACTATAATTCACCCCTCCACTTT
>TRBJ2-2|few|TRBV6-1|-
CASRPGHPTGELFF
TGTGCCAGCAGACCGGGACACCCCACCGGGGAGCTGTTTTTT
>TRBJ1-3|-|TRBV6-5|-
CASSYSVSGNTIYF
TGTGCCAGCAGTTATTCGGTCTCTGGAAACACCATATATTTT